This TCR beta chain was found in a study of shared clonotypes between healthy human individuals. TCRdb keeps only in-frame clones here, not all; method: immunoSEQ multiplex PCR. Found here are millions of clones, about 95% of them singletons; the top ten hold 0.85% to 1.2%. CD45RO negativity and positive selection for CCR7 defined naive CD8 cells, a population that excluded terminally differentiated effector memory CD45RA+ cells. This receptor was obtained from a man aged 18 to 29 in good health. The specimen sequenced was naive CD8+ T cells sorted from blood.

The CDR3 here is CASSIVPRASGSSYEQYF. Here the CDR3 DNA reads TGTGCCAGCAGCATCGTCCCTAGGGCTAGCGGGTCCTCCTACGAGCAGTACTTC. The chain carries TRBV21-1 and TRBJ2-7; whether TRBD2, the table's D call, matches the DNA was not checked. TRBV21-1 constitutes a pseudogene. CDR3 length equals 18 residues.